The clone carrying this TCR beta chain was seen ten or more times. This sample was taken from a study of blood T cells in healthy people across ages. Study at large: Through template switching, about one barcoded beta molecule was captured per two T cells, as measured in model experiments.

A second roughly 7 to 11 cycle PCR used barcoded and J-beta primers. TCRdb independently ran MiXCR on the 5' RACE reads; one entry per CDR3 protein. The profile shows fewer than 2 million distinct CDR3 sequences, approximately 40% of them singletons. Samples had at least 6 million PBMCs isolated from them. Germline CDR1 and CDR2: SGHKS and YYEKEE (reference sequence). The CDR3 is 12 amino acids. V gave up 1 base and J gave up 3 bases, with 5 bases separating them. Sequenced: blood. This receptor was identified in a human donor in good health. V is TRBV5-5 and J is TRBJ2-7; D is undetermined. CDR3 amino acids: CASSLNVYEQYF. DNA for the CDR3: TGTGCCAGCAGCTTGAACGTCTACGAGCAGTACTTC.